Listed here are 17 T cell receptor beta chains from one sample, sequenced in a study of OX40 agonist ivuxolimab in advanced cancers. The method was immunoSEQ multiplex PCR; TCRdb's version includes in-frame clones alone and lacks a portion of them. The sample consists of fewer than 70,000 clones, 70% to 90% of them appearing once. This material consisted of CD4+ or CD8+ T cells sorted from blood, taken in a trial of the OX40 agonist ivuxolimab. Receptor source: an adult with an advanced solid tumor such as melanoma, head and neck, liver or kidney cancer.

The chain joins TRBV28 to TRBJ2-5; D assignment may be TRBD1 or TRBD2 (6 bases each). Germline CDR1 reads MDHEN; CDR2 reads SYDVKM. Between the trimmed V and J ends, which lost 7 bases and 2 bases, there was a span of 17 bases. There are 15 residues in the CDR3. The CDR3 spells CASTPLRGRQETQYF. DNA of the CDR3: TGTGCCAGCACCCCCCTTCGGGGGCGACAAGAGACCCAGTACTTC.

This clone was picked up one time. The chain recombines TRBV2 with TRBJ1-3, with no clear D. Deletions cut 3 bases from V and 1 base from J, with 4 bases between. Germline V lookup: CDR1 SNHLY, CDR2 FYNNEI. The CDR3 has 13 residues. The CDR3 is CASSEGSGNTIYF. The CDR3 DNA reads as TGTGCCAGCAGTGAGGGGTCTGGAAACACCATATATTTT.

The gene calls are TRBV2 and TRBJ1-2; the D gene is possibly TRBD1 (5 bases). CDR1 and CDR2 (germline): SNHLY, FYNNEI. The CDR3 is 14 amino acids. V lost 2 bases and J 5 bases, leaving 12 bases between the germline ends. Written as DNA, the CDR3 is TGTGCCAGCAGTGAACAGGGTAGTAGATATGGCTACACCTTC. Protein product: CASSEQGSRYGYTF.

The gene calls are TRBV5-1 and TRBJ2-5, with D perhaps TRBD1 or TRBD2 (6 bases each). Matching the DNA end better, TRBJ2-7 makes the J call doubtful. CDR1 is SGHRS, CDR2 YFSETQ, per germline. The CDR3 length is 15 residues. CDR3 amino acids: CASSLVGGPLDEQYF. The DNA for the CDR3 is TGCGCCAGCAGCTTGGTTGGGGGGCCTTTGGACGAGCAGTACTTC.

V is TRBV2 and J is TRBJ1-5; 9 bases are a match to TRBD1. The germline V gene encodes CDR1 SNHLY and CDR2 FYNNEI. The V segment lost 5 bases and the J segment 3 bases; nucleotides outside the gene matches: 5. The CDR3 runs 15 residues. The CDR3 spells CASSRTGAYNQPQHF. Here the CDR3 DNA reads TGTGCCAGCAGTAGGACAGGGGCCTACAATCAGCCCCAGCATTTT. Looking up the rest from reference TRBV2 and TRBJ1-5 gives the full variable domain: EPEVTQTPSHQVTQMGQEVILRCVPISNHLYFYWYRQILGQKVEFLVSFYNNEISEKSEIFDDQFSVERPDGSNFTLKIRSTKLEDSAMYFCASSRTGAYNQPQHFGDGTRLSIL.

This clone came up once. The CDR3 sequence: CASSLTSGNSYEQYF. CDR3 bases: TGTGCCAGCAGCTTAACTAGCGGGAACTCCTACGAGCAGTACTTC. The chain employs TRBV7-2 and TRBJ2-7; TRBD2 aligns across 10 bases. Germline values: CDR1 SGHTA, CDR2 FQGNSA. Trimming at V came to 2 bases and at J to 0 bases, leaving 1 base not matched to a gene. CDR3 length: 15 amino acids.

V is TRBV19 and J is TRBJ2-7; D may match TRBD1 or TRBD2 (5 bases each). V was pared by 3 bases and J by 6 bases, with 9 bases between. The CDR3 sequence is 12 residues long. Germline V lookup: CDR1 LNHDA, CDR2 SQIVND (reference sequence). Written as DNA, the CDR3 is TGTGCCAGTAGTATTCAGGGAGCCGAGCAGTACTTC. As protein: CASSIQGAEQYF.

This CDR3 is CASSYGSGSDEQFF. The CDR3 coding sequence is TGTGCCAGCAGTTATGGTAGCGGGAGCGATGAGCAGTTCTTC. The chain joins TRBV6-6 to TRBJ2-1; 9 nucleotides match TRBD2. This CDR3 contains 14 residues. V lost 3 bases to trimming and J lost 8 bases; unmatched junction nucleotides: 5. Germline V gene sequence: CDR1 MNHNY, CDR2 SVGAGI (reference sequence).

This chain joins TRBV7-6 and TRBJ2-5; the match to TRBD1 covers 10 bases. Germline CDR1 reads SGHVS; CDR2 reads FNYEAQ. Germline trimming cut 2 bases from V and 7 bases from J; bases unmatched to any gene: 1. This CDR3 region has 13 residues. The CDR3 DNA reads as TGTGCCAGCAGCTTAAGGGACAGGGGGACCCAGTACTTC. Translating gives CASSLRDRGTQYF.

This chain uses TRBV9 with TRBJ1-4, with TRBD1 as a possible D gene (5 bases). Trimming left V 4 bases short and J 3 bases short, with 10 bases between. The germline gives CDR1 SGDLS, CDR2 YYNGEE. This CDR3 spans 14 amino acids. CDR3 region: CASSLPGANEKLFF. As DNA, the CDR3 is TGTGCCAGCAGCCTCCCGGGGGCTAATGAAAAACTGTTTTTT. The full variable domain, with the rest looked up from reference TRBV9 and TRBJ1-4, is DSGVTQTPKHLITATGQRVTLRCSPRSGDLSVYWYQQSLDQGLQFLIQYYNGEERAKGNILERFSAQQFPDLHSELNLSSLELGDSALYFCASSLPGANEKLFFGSGTQLSVL.

The chain uses TRBV20-1 and TRBJ2-1; D may be TRBD1 (5 bases). V lost 6 bases and J 8 bases, leaving 11 bases between the germline ends. This CDR3 comprises 11 residues. Germline V gene lookup returns CDR1 DFQATT and CDR2 SNEGSKA (reference sequence). The CDR3 DNA is TGCAGTGCCCAGGGTCCATATGAGCAGTTCTTC. This encodes CSAQGPYEQFF.

V usage is TRBV5-1 and J usage is TRBJ1-2; D unresolved. From germline, CDR1 is SGHRS and CDR2 YFSETQ. The CDR3 contains 15 residues. V was cut by 0 bases and J by 1 base, with 10 bases left in between. CDR3 residues: CASSLELARNYGYTF. The CDR3 nucleotides are TGCGCCAGCAGCTTGGAACTTGCACGTAACTATGGCTACACCTTC.

This clone is a singleton in its sample. This chain links TRBV7-2 with TRBJ2-7; D is perhaps TRBD2 (5 bases). The germline gives CDR1 SGHTA, CDR2 FQGNSA. The CDR3 is 13 amino acids. V lost 2 bases to trimming and J lost 6 bases, with 11 bases between them. The CDR3 here is CASSLMTAGEQYF. The CDR3 bases are TGTGCCAGCAGCTTAATGACGGCGGGCGAGCAGTACTTC.

This clone was detected only once. The J gene is TRBJ2-3, the V gene TRBV11-2; D remains unclear. There are 16 residues in the CDR3. Trimming stripped 8 bases from V and 0 bases from J, with 18 bases between. Per germline, CDR1 SGHAT and CDR2 FQNNGV. CDR3 protein: CASGPLDAASTDTQYF. The CDR3 DNA follows: TGTGCCAGCGGCCCTCTCGATGCTGCTAGCACAGATACGCAGTATTTT.

Here the CDR3 DNA reads TGCGCCAGCAGCCTGGGACTAGCGGACTCCTACAATGAGCAGTTCTTC. Protein product: CASSLGLADSYNEQFF. The chain links TRBV5-1 to TRBJ2-1; 11 bases align to TRBD2. The CDR3 sequence is 16 residues long. Germline trimming cut 4 bases from V and 0 bases from J; bases unmatched to any gene: 3. Looked up from germline, CDR1 is SGHRS and CDR2 is YFSETQ.

The chain has TRBV5-1 and TRBJ2-3; 8 positions match TRBD1. This CDR3 contains 17 residues. CDR1 is SGHRS, CDR2 YFSETQ, per germline. The V and J ends lost 4 bases and 6 bases, in that order; junction bases with no gene match: 16. The CDR3 sequence is CASSPRTGPLSRDTQYF. CDR3 in DNA: TGCGCCAGCAGCCCGCGGACAGGGCCTCTTTCTAGGGATACGCAGTATTTT.

This clone has just one count. The CDR3 nucleotides are TGTGCCAGCTCACCGGGACAGGGTGGCACCGGGGAGCTGTTTTTT. This encodes CASSPGQGGTGELFF. V gene TRBV18 combines with J gene TRBJ2-2, with TRBD1 matching 9 bases. V lost 3 bases and J lost 4; bases outside the gene matches: 3. The CDR3 sequence is 15 residues long. Germline loops: CDR1 KGHSH, CDR2 LQKENI.